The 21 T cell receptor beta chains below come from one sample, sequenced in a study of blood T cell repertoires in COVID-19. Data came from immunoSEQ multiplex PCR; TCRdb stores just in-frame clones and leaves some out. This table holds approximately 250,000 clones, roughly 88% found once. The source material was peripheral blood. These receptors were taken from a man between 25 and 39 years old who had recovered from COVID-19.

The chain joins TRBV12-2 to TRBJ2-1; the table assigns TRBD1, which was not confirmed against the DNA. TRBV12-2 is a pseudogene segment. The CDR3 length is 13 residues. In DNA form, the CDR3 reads TGTGCAAGTCGCCAAATCGACAGGGACAAGCAGTTCTTC. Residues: CASRQIDRDKQFF.

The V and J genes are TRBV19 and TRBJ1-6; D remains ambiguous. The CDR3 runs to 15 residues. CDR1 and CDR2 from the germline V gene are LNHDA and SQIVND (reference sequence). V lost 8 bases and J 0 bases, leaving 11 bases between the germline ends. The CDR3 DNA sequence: TGTGCCAGTTCGGAGGAAAGCTCCTATAATTCACCCCTCCACTTT. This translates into CASSEESSYNSPLHF.

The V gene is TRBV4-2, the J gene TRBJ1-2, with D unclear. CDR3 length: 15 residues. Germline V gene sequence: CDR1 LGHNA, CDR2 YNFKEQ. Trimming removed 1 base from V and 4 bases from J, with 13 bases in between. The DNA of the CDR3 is TGTGCCAGCAGCCAAGGGGCGGGTCAAAGCTATGGCTACACCTTC. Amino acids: CASSQGAGQSYGYTF.

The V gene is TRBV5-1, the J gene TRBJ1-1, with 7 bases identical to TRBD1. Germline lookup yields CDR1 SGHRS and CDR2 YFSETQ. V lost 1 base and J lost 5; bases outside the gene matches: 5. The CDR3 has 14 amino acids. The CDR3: CASSLTGESTEAFF. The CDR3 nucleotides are TGCGCCAGCAGCTTGACAGGGGAGTCGACTGAAGCTTTCTTT.

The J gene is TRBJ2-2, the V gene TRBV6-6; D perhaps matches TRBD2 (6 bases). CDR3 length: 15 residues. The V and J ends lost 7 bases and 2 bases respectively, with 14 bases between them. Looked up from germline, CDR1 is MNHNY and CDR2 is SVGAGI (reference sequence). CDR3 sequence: CASIRDSANTGELFF. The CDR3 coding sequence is TGTGCCAGCATCAGGGACTCAGCCAACACCGGGGAGCTGTTTTTT.

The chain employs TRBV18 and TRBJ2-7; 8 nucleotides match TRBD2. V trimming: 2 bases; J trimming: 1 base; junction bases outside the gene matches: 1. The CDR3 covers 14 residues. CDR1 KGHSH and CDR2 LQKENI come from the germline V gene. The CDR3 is CASSPAGGSYEQYF. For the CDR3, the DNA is TGTGCCAGCTCACCAGCGGGGGGTTCCTACGAGCAGTACTTC.

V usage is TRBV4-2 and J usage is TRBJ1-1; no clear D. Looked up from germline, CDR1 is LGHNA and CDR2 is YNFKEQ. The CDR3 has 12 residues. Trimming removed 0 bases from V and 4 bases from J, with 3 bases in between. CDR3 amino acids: CASSQDSTEAFF. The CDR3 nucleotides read TGTGCCAGCAGCCAAGATAGCACTGAAGCTTTCTTT.

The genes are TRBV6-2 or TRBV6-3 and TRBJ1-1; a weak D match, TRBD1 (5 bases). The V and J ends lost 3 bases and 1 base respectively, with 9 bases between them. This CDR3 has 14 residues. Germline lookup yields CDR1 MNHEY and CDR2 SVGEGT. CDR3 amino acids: CASSYSRANTEAFF. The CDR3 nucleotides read TGTGCCAGCAGTTATAGCAGGGCGAACACTGAAGCTTTCTTT.

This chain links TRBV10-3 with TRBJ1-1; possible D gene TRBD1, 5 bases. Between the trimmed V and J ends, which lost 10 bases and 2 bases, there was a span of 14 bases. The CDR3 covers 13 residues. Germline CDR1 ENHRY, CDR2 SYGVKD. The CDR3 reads CATLGTSNTEAFF. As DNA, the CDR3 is TGTGCCACCCTTGGGACTTCTAACACTGAAGCTTTCTTT.

CDR3 DNA sequence: TGTGCCAGCAACCCGGGACAGGAACCCTATGGCTACACCTTC. It translates to CASNPGQEPYGYTF. This sequence joins TRBV6-4 and TRBJ1-2; 8 bases map to TRBD1. CDR1 is MRHNA, CDR2 SNTAGT, per germline. The CDR3 is made up of 14 amino acids. V lost 7 bases to trimming and J lost 4 bases; unmatched junction nucleotides: 8.

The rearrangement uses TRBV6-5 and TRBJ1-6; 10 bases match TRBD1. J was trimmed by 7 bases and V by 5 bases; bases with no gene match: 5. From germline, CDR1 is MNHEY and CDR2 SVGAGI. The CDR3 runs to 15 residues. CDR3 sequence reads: CASSPDRGRNSPLHF. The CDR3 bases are TGTGCCAGCAGTCCAGACAGGGGGCGGAATTCACCCCTCCACTTT.

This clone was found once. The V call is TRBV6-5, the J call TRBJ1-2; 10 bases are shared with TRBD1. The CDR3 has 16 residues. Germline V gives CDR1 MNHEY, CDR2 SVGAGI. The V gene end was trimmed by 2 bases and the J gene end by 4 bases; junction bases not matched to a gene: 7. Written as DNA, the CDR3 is TGTGCCAGCAGTTACGCTTCCGGACAGGGGGTCTATGGCTACACCTTC. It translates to CASSYASGQGVYGYTF.

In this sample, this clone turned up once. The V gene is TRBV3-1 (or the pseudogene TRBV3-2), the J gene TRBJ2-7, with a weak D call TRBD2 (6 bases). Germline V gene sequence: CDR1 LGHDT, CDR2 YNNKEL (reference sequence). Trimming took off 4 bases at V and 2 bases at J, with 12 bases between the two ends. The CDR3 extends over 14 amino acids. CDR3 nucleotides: TGTGCCAGCAGCCTCATCGGGGGACCCTACGAGCAGTACTTC. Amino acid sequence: CASSLIGGPYEQYF.

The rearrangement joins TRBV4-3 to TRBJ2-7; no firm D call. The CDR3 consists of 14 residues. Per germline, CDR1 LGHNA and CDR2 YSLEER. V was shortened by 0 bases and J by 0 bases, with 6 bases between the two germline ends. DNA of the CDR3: TGCGCCAGCAGCCAAGAAGGCGGCTCCTACGAGCAGTACTTC. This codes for CASSQEGGSYEQYF.

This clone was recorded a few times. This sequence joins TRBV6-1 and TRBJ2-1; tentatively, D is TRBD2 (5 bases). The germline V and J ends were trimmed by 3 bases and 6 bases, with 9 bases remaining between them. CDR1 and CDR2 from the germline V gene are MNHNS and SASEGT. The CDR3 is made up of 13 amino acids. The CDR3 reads CASSDGVPNEQFF. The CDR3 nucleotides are TGTGCCAGCAGTGACGGGGTCCCCAATGAGCAGTTCTTC.

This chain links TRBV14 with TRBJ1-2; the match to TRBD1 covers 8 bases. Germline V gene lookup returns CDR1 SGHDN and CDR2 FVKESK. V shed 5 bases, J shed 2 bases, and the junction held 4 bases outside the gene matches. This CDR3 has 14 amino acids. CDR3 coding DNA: TGTGCCAGCAGCTCAGGGGGCGAGAACTATGGCTACACCTTC. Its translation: CASSSGGENYGYTF.

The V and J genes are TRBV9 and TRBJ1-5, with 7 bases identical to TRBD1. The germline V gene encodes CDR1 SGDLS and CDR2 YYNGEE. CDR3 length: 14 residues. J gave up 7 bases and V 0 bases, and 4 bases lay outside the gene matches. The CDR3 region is CASSVEGAGQPQHF. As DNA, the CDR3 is TGTGCCAGCAGCGTAGAGGGGGCGGGACAGCCCCAGCATTTT.

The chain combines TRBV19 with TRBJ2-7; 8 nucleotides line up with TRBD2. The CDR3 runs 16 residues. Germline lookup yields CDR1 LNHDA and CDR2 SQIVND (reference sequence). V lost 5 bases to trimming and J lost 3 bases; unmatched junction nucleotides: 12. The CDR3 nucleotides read TGTGCCAGTAGTCGGGCGGGGGGAACCCTGGACTACGAGCAGTACTTC. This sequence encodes CASSRAGGTLDYEQYF.

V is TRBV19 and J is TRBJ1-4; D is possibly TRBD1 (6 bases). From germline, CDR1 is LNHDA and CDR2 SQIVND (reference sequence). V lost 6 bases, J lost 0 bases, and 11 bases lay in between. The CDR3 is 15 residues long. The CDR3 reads CASSDTGTTNEKLFF. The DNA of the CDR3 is TGTGCCAGTAGCGATACAGGGACAACTAATGAAAAACTGTTTTTT.

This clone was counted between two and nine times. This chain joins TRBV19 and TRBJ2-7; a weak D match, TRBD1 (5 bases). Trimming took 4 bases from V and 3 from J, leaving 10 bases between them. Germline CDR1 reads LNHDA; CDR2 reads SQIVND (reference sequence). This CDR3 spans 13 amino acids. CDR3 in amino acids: CASSSKDSYEQYF. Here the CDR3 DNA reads TGTGCCAGTAGTAGCAAAGACAGCTACGAGCAGTACTTC.

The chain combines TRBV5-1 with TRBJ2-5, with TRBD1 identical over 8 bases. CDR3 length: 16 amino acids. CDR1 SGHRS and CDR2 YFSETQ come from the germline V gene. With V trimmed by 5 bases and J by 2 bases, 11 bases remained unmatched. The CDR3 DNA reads TGCGCCAGCAGTATGGCAGGGGGCCCCGTTCAAGAGACCCAGTACTTC. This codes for CASSMAGGPVQETQYF.